The sequence of this T cell receptor beta chain was determined in a study of blood T cell repertoires in COVID-19. Original analysis: Scientists estimated how many nucleated cells there were by amplifying reference gene primers. Profiled with immunoSEQ multiplex PCR; TCRdb holds only in-frame clones, not every one. That table is the source of V, J and clone size, and D and trimming were worked out from the DNA. The sample carries around 130,000 clones, approximately 90% recorded once. The TCR was taken from a man aged 70 or older with active or convalescent COVID-19. The specimen sequenced was peripheral blood.

DNA of the CDR3: TGTGCCAGCAGAACATCGGGACAGGGGGGCGAGCAGTACTTC. This sequence encodes CASRTSGQGGEQYF. The rearrangement uses TRBV3-1 (or the pseudogene TRBV3-2) and TRBJ2-7; 11 bases fit TRBD1. CDR3 length equals 14 residues. J gave up 6 bases and V 6 bases, and 7 bases lay outside the gene matches. CDR1 LGHDT and CDR2 YNNKEL come from the germline V gene (reference sequence).